This T cell receptor (beta chain) was identified during a study of metastatic and nonmetastatic thyroid tumors. Study-wide background: Where malignant and benign thyroid patients were concerned, repertoires were compared across blood and tumor or nodule tissue. Study-level findings and limits: Within blood and tumor, benign nodules reportedly had significantly lower TCR beta diversity than malignant thyroid tumors did.

There are 13 residues in the CDR3. Looked up from germline, CDR1 is GTSNPN and CDR2 is SVGIG (reference sequence). J was trimmed by 7 bases and V by 0 bases; bases with no gene match: 5. Under the authors' procedure: Clinicopathological groups differed in CDR3, with these differences serving to build a distant-metastasis classifier for papillary thyroid cancer. TCRdb used MiXCR to call clones anew from the PCR reads. The V and J calls reflect TCRdb's pipeline rather than the authors' work. The sample comprises fewer than 35,000 clones, more than 15% of which are singletons, and about 10% rests with the top ten. All patients were treatment-naive before thyroid surgery. In its sample, this clone is medium-sized. Its specificity is not known.

The sample taken for sequencing was blood. The chain employs TRBV30 and TRBJ1-2, with 7 bases lining up with TRBD1. This receptor was obtained from a female donor with papillary thyroid cancer or a benign thyroid nodule (not recorded which). Some clones in this sample may be carry-over from other donors' samples. DNA for the CDR3: TGTGCCTGGAGTGTAACGAGGGGGCTTGGCTACACCTTC. Encoded protein: CAWSVTRGLGYTF.